This T cell receptor beta chain was captured in a study of response to subunit inactivated influenza vaccine. As for this clonotype: Possible read error: a much larger clone is one base away.

The CDR3 contains 16 residues. Germline V gene lookup returns CDR1 SGDLS and CDR2 YYNGEE. TCRdb fed the RT-PCR reads into MiXCR, producing one record per CDR3 protein. The sample shows about 570,000 distinct CDR3 sequences, 12% of them seen only once. This sample comprised PBMCs from blood, obtained on the day of vaccination. This clonotype was sampled from a man aged 50 to 60 who received an inactivated influenza vaccine. The chain is built from TRBV9 and TRBJ2-2, with D tentatively TRBD2 (6 bases). In DNA, the CDR3 is TGTGCCAGCAGCGTCCACGGGTCGGGGAACACCGGGGGGCTGTTTTTT. Its translation is CASSVHGSGNTGGLFF.